Below, one T cell receptor (beta chain) is given with its context. Its antigen is not identified. This sample is drawn from a study of beta chain features in type 1 diabetes. As for the study in general: Cell yields, age and gender were similar between patients and healthy donors.

The authors reverse transcribed all of the isolated RNA, so sequencing captured expressed TCRB transcripts. Profiled with immunoSEQ multiplex PCR; TCRdb holds only in-frame clones, not every one. The table records some 250,000 clones, approximately 10% of them present only once. Findings of the study overall: Type 1 diabetes patients showed fewer insertions and more deletions at VDJ junctions. Cells that show high TCR expression could be over-represented by cDNA sequencing. Moderate yet significant TCRB CDR3 shortening was seen in Type 1 diabetes patients in all four CD4+ subsets.

Sequenced input: naive CD4+ T cells from blood. The clonotype comes from a man younger than 45 with type 1 diabetes.

CDR3 protein: CASSLDGTGYNEQFF. As DNA, the CDR3 is TGCGCCAGCAGCTTGGATGGGACAGGGTACAATGAGCAGTTCTTC. V gene TRBV5-1 combines with J gene TRBJ2-1, with TRBD1 matching 9 bases. The CDR3 extends over 15 amino acids. The trim removed 0 bases at V and 4 bases at J, leaving 2 bases unmatched. Germline CDR1 SGHRS, CDR2 YFSETQ.